These 20 T cell receptor beta chains came from one sample sequenced in a study of response to subunit inactivated influenza vaccine (dated by TCRdb to 2016 to 2019). Library preparation used RT-PCR. For sequencing, an Illumina HiSeq 2500 was employed. The raw public data were reprocessed by TCRdb itself: fastp quality trimming at Q25, MiXCR clonotype calling, in-frame beta chains only. When rows share a CDR3 protein, they turn into one entry using the most common DNA and genes. This sample is represented by about 300,000 distinct CDR3 sequences; roughly 22% of them were singletons. The ten largest clonotypes hold roughly 10% of the sample. The sequenced sample was PBMCs from blood, obtained about 20 months after vaccination. Receptors originate from a man between 50 and 75 years old who received an inactivated influenza vaccine. Donor details come from another sample of the same person, matched by shared clones.

This clonotype was seen a handful of times. The rearrangement uses TRBV7-3 and TRBJ2-3; D uncertain. V dropped 5 bases and J dropped 4 bases, with 13 bases sitting between them. The CDR3 is 14 residues long. Germline CDR1 reads SGHTA; CDR2 reads FQGTGA. The CDR3 DNA is TGTGCCAGCAGCCTCGGCCAGATCCCAGATACGCAGTATTTT. Its translation: CASSLGQIPDTQYF.

This clonotype was detected a few times. The chain uses TRBV4-1 and TRBJ1-2; D perhaps matches TRBD1 (6 bases). The CDR3 contains 15 residues. Germline loops: CDR1 MGHRA, CDR2 YSYEKL. V was trimmed by 1 base and J by 3 bases, leaving 12 bases between them. DNA for the CDR3: TGCGCCAGCAGCCAAGCAGGGGCGAGGGACTATGGCTACACCTTC. The encoded protein is CASSQAGARDYGYTF.

This rearrangement joins TRBV30 to TRBJ2-5; D is ambiguous. This CDR3 has 10 residues. V lost 5 bases and J lost 2, with 3 bases in between. Germline CDR1 and CDR2: GTSNPN and SVGIG (reference sequence). The CDR3 DNA is TGTGCCTGGGGGCAAGAGACCCAGTACTTC. Protein: CAWGQETQYF.

This clonotype has a handful of counts. This chain links TRBV5-6 with TRBJ1-6; TRBD1 aligns across 7 bases. Losses at the gene ends were 2 bases for V and 5 bases for J; bases not matched to a gene: 7. The CDR3 is made up of 16 amino acids. Germline V lookup: CDR1 SGHDT, CDR2 YYEEEE. The CDR3 region has the DNA TGTGCCAGCAGCTTCCGCGGGACAGCTAATAATTCACCCCTCCACTTT. Its protein product is CASSFRGTANNSPLHF.

The genes are TRBV4-3 and TRBJ1-4; 8 bases are a match to TRBD1. From germline, CDR1 is LGHNA and CDR2 YSLEER. V was clipped by 1 base and J by 7 bases; unmatched bases: 8. The CDR3 has 16 amino acids. This CDR3 is CASSQGRQGRSEKLFF. The DNA for the CDR3 is TGCGCCAGCAGCCAAGGAAGACAGGGGCGGTCTGAAAAACTGTTTTTT.

The V gene is TRBV6-2 or TRBV6-3, the J gene TRBJ1-6, with 8 bases fitting TRBD1. After removal of 7 bases from V and 9 bases from J, the junction contained 23 bases not matched to a gene. The germline V gene encodes CDR1 MNHEY and CDR2 SVGEGT. The CDR3 is 19 amino acids. As DNA, the CDR3 is TGTGCCAGCACCAAGGCCAGGGGGCCTTCGGGTGGGCAATTTTCACCCCTCCACTTT. It encodes CASTKARGPSGGQFSPLHF.

In DNA, the CDR3 is TGTGCCACCAGCAGAGATACGGGGCGTAGCTCCTACGAGCAGTACTTC. Translating it yields CATSRDTGRSSYEQYF. The chain employs TRBV15 and TRBJ2-7, with D perhaps being TRBD1 or TRBD2 (5 bases each). The CDR3 has 16 amino acids. Germline loops: CDR1 LNHNV, CDR2 YYDKDF (reference sequence). V gave up 0 bases and J gave up 0 bases, with 12 bases separating them.

The chain is built from TRBV20-1 and TRBJ1-6; 10 bases are a match to TRBD1. CDR3 length equals 19 residues. Germline trimming cut 5 bases from V and 0 bases from J; bases unmatched to any gene: 13. Germline V gives CDR1 DFQATT, CDR2 SNEGSKA (reference sequence). This chain's CDR3 is CSARGGQGKIGSYNSPLHF. DNA for the CDR3: TGCAGTGCTCGTGGGGGACAGGGGAAAATAGGCTCCTATAATTCACCCCTCCACTTT.

V usage is TRBV7-2 and J usage is TRBJ1-1, with a tentative D call TRBD1 (5 bases). Germline CDR1 and CDR2: SGHTA and FQGNSA. The CDR3 is 16 residues long. Trimming shortened V by 1 base and J by 0 bases, and 12 bases separated the two germline ends. Written as DNA, the CDR3 is TGTGCCAGCAGCTTAGAGAGCAGGGCTCTGAACACTGAAGCTTTCTTT. Translated, it gives CASSLESRALNTEAFF.

The chain combines TRBV6-2 or TRBV6-3 with TRBJ1-2; 9 nucleotides agree with TRBD1. The CDR3 length is 15 residues. Germline-derived CDR1 and CDR2 are MNHEY and SVGEGT. The V segment lost 6 bases and the J segment 0 bases; nucleotides outside the gene matches: 5. CDR3 amino acids: CASRGTGSANYGYTF. For the CDR3, the DNA is TGTGCCAGCAGGGGGACAGGGTCCGCTAACTATGGCTACACCTTC.

This clonotype was counted a few times. The rearrangement joins TRBV27 to TRBJ1-1, with D perhaps TRBD1 (5 bases). The V end lost 3 bases, the J end lost 0 bases, and 11 bases lay between the germline ends. There are 15 residues in the CDR3. Germline-derived CDR1 and CDR2 are MNHEY and SMNVEV (reference sequence). CDR3 bases: TGTGCCAGCAGTTTCTCAGGGAGCGTGAACACTGAAGCTTTCTTT. This codes for CASSFSGSVNTEAFF.

In this sample, this clonotype turned up many times. The rearrangement uses TRBV15 and TRBJ1-1, with 7 positions matching TRBD1. This CDR3 comprises 16 residues. Germline V lookup: CDR1 LNHNV, CDR2 YYDKDF (reference sequence). V was pared by 0 bases and J by 1 base, with 5 bases of the junction left unmatched. The CDR3 DNA follows: TGTGCCACCAGCAGAGATTGGGACAGACCGAACACTGAAGCTTTCTTT. This encodes CATSRDWDRPNTEAFF. Looking up the rest from reference TRBV15 and TRBJ1-1 gives the full variable domain: DAMVIQNPRYQVTQFGKPVTLSCSQTLNHNVMYWYQQKSSQAPKLLFHYYDKDFNNEADTPDNFQSRRPNTSFCFLDIRSPGLGDTAMYLCATSRDWDRPNTEAFFGQGTRLTVV.

The rearrangement uses TRBV6-4 and TRBJ2-7; 14 nucleotides align to TRBD2. CDR1 is MRHNA, CDR2 SNTAGT, per germline. CDR3 length equals 14 residues. Losses at the gene ends were 10 bases for V and 0 bases for J; bases not matched to a gene: 2. The chain's CDR3 is CATGTSGSSYEQYF. The CDR3 nucleotides read TGTGCCACCGGGACTAGCGGGAGCTCCTACGAGCAGTACTTC.

The sample holds a few counts of this clonotype. The chain is built from TRBV3-1 and TRBJ2-2; a possible D gene is TRBD2 (6 bases). The CDR3 spans 13 residues. Germline lookup yields CDR1 LGHDT and CDR2 YNNKEL (reference sequence). V was trimmed by 4 bases and J by 6 bases, leaving 9 bases between them. This chain's CDR3 is CASSLGSSGELFF. The CDR3 DNA reads TGTGCCAGCAGCCTCGGGAGTTCCGGGGAGCTGTTTTTT.

The V gene is TRBV11-2, the J gene TRBJ2-3; 13 bases are shared with TRBD2. With 2 bases clipped from V and 0 bases from J, the junction kept 8 bases outside the gene matches. Germline V gene data show CDR1 as SGHAT and CDR2 as FQNNGV. The CDR3 runs 19 residues. CDR3 amino acids: CASSLLPGLAGLSTDTQYF. The DNA of the CDR3 is TGTGCCAGCAGCTTATTACCGGGACTAGCGGGGTTGAGCACAGATACGCAGTATTTT.

There are many counts of this clonotype. The chain couples TRBV4-3 to TRBJ1-2; 8 nucleotides align to TRBD1. The germline gives CDR1 LGHNA, CDR2 YSLEER. The V gene end was trimmed by 3 bases and the J gene end by 7 bases; junction bases not matched to a gene: 10. The CDR3 consists of 15 residues. The DNA for the CDR3 is TGCGCCAGCAGCCAGGACAGGGCGGTATCAAGTGGCTACACCTTC. Translation: CASSQDRAVSSGYTF.

Concerning this clonotype: A much larger clone differs from this one at a single base, so this may be a read error. V usage is TRBV6-1 and J usage is TRBJ1-1, with D possibly TRBD1 on 6 matching bases. From germline, CDR1 is MNHNS and CDR2 SASEGT. The V gene lost 6 bases and the J gene lost 4 bases, with 12 bases spanning the gap. The CDR3 contains 13 residues. The CDR3 DNA is TGTGCCAGCAGGAAGGGGGAGATCACTGAAGCTTTCTTT. Protein: CASRKGEITEAFF.

This chain links TRBV12-3 or TRBV12-4 with TRBJ1-3; perhaps TRBD1 as D (5 bases). CDR3 length: 18 amino acids. The V end was cut by 2 bases, the J end by 0 bases, with 17 bases between. The CDR3 loop reads CASSLTLGRVSSGNTIYF. CDR3 in DNA: TGTGCCAGCAGTTTAACCCTGGGACGGGTGAGCTCTGGAAACACCATATATTTT.

The CDR3 bases are TGCAGTGCTAAAGCGGGAGGGAATAAGTACCAAGAGACCCAGTACTTC. It translates to CSAKAGGNKYQETQYF. The rearrangement uses TRBV20-1 and TRBJ2-5; 10 bases are shared with TRBD2. Germline CDR1 reads DFQATT; CDR2 reads SNEGSKA (reference sequence). Trimming at V came to 4 bases and at J to 0 bases, leaving 8 bases not matched to a gene. This CDR3 spans 16 amino acids.

The chain joins TRBV4-1 to TRBJ2-7, with D maybe TRBD1 (6 bases). The germline V gene encodes CDR1 MGHRA and CDR2 YSYEKL. V lost 3 bases, J lost 3 bases, and 24 bases lay in between. This CDR3 spans 18 amino acids. The CDR3 spells CASSHVPPQGRKNYEQYF. For the CDR3, the DNA is TGCGCCAGCAGCCACGTCCCGCCTCAGGGGCGAAAAAACTACGAGCAGTACTTC.